These T cell receptor beta chains were read from a single sample in a study of cytomegalovirus exposure and HLA in healthy donors. Using immunoSEQ multiplex PCR, the repertoire was profiled, and TCRdb retains in-frame clones only, with some absent. Of roughly 99,000 clones in the sample, approximately 74% were seen once. Sequencing input: PBMCs. The receptors here all came from a woman aged 40 to 50 in good health and CMV-seropositive. CDR3s include the opening cysteine and the closing phenylalanine or tryptophan. The D gene is left open where the match is weak. Where a row states a size, it is once, few, many or the class of an expanded clone; other rows omit it.

clone_size	cdr3_length	v_call	j_call	d_call	cdr3_nt	cdr3_aa
-	13	TRBV30	TRBJ2-7	-	TGTGCCTGGAGTCGAGGAATCCTCTACGAGCAGTACTTC	CAWSRGILYEQYF
-	15	TRBV5-4	TRBJ2-2	-	TGTGCCAGCAGCACATACGTCGAAAACACCGGGGAGCTGTTTTTT	CASSTYVENTGELFF
-	13	TRBV27	TRBJ1-2	TRBD1	TGTGCCAGCAGTTGGACAGGGACGTATGGCTACACCTTC	CASSWTGTYGYTF
-	15	TRBV30	TRBJ1-6	-	TGTGCCTGGAGTGTACGACAGGCAAAAAATTCACCCCTCCACTTT	CAWSVRQAKNSPLHF
-	14	TRBV7-2	TRBJ2-3	-	TGTGCCAGCAGCCCGGTAGGGGTCACAGATACGCAGTATTTT	CASSPVGVTDTQYF
few	14	TRBV6-6	TRBJ1-5	TRBD1	TGTGCCAGCTCCGCCAGGGGGCGGAATCAGCCCCAGCATTTT	CASSARGRNQPQHF
-	19	TRBV30	TRBJ1-3	-	TGTGCCTGGAAGGGCGGGGGTCCGGGACCCCCCTCATCTGGAAACACCATATATTTT	CAWKGGGPGPPSSGNTIYF
few	17	TRBV5-4	TRBJ1-1	TRBD1	TGTGCCAGCAGCTTGGCTTCCGGGACAGCCATGAACACTGAAGCTTTCTTT	CASSLASGTAMNTEAFF
-	15	TRBV18	TRBJ1-1	TRBD1	TGTGCCAGCTCACCCCGACAGGGGGCCTACACTGAAGCTTTCTTT	CASSPRQGAYTEAFF
few	12	TRBV6-1	TRBJ1-3	-	TGTGCCAGCATAGGGAGTGGAAACACCATATATTTT	CASIGSGNTIYF
-	16	TRBV10-1	TRBJ2-5	TRBD1	TGCGCCAGCAGTCCTGGACAGGGTGTAGTAGGAGAGACCCAGTACTTC	CASSPGQGVVGETQYF
-	18	TRBV7-2	TRBJ1-1	-	TGTGCCAGCAGCATCAGATCCGGGTCCCTTGAGGGGAGGTCTGAAGCTTTCTTT	CASSIRSGSLEGRSEAFF
-	13	TRBV11-2	TRBJ2-5	-	TGTGCCAGCAGCCTCGGGAACCAAGAGACCCAGTACTTC	CASSLGNQETQYF
-	14	TRBV6-5	TRBJ1-2	TRBD1	TGTGCCAGCAGTTACACCCGGACAGGGTCTGGCTACACCTTC	CASSYTRTGSGYTF
-	14	TRBV6-6	TRBJ1-5	-	TGTGCCAGCAACAGGCGGGGCTTGAATCAGCCCCAGCATTTT	CASNRRGLNQPQHF
-	15	TRBV9	TRBJ2-1	-	TGTGCCAGCAGCGTAGGAGCCGACAGCACCAATGAGCAGTTCTTC	CASSVGADSTNEQFF
-	13	TRBV18	TRBJ2-1	TRBD1	TGTGCCAGCTCACCACAGGACAGGACTGAGCAGTTCTTC	CASSPQDRTEQFF
few	12	TRBV30	TRBJ2-7	-	TGTGCCTGGAGTGCGGGGACCTACGAGCAGTACTTC	CAWSAGTYEQYF
once	15	TRBV7-9	TRBJ2-2	TRBD1	TGTGCCAGCAGCGAGGACAGGGGGGGGTCCGGGGAGCTGTTTTTT	CASSEDRGGSGELFF
-	16	TRBV7-8	TRBJ1-2	-	TGTGCCAGCAGCTTAGCGACGCGGGAGGTGGGCTATGGCTACACCTTC	CASSLATREVGYGYTF
-	15	TRBV6-1	TRBJ2-3	TRBD2	TGTGCCGGCAACCCGGGACTAGGACGTTCGGATACGCAGTATTTT	CAGNPGLGRSDTQYF
-	15	TRBV4-1	TRBJ2-1	TRBD1	TGCGCCAGCAGCCAAGAGACAGGGGGCTACAATGAGCAGTTCTTC	CASSQETGGYNEQFF
-	14	TRBV2	TRBJ1-1	-	TGTGCCAGCACTAAGGGCAGGGCGAACACTGAAGCTTTCTTT	CASTKGRANTEAFF
-	15	TRBV19	TRBJ1-1	-	TGTGCCAGTGGACAAACTGGGGGGGGAATGGCTGAAGCTTTCTTT	CASGQTGGGMAEAFF
once	14	TRBV18	TRBJ2-7	TRBD1	TGTGCCAGCCACCGGGGACAGGGGGATTTGGAGCAGTACTTC	CASHRGQGDLEQYF
-	15	TRBV5-4	TRBJ1-3	-	TGTGCCAGCAGCTTGGAAGGGGCAAGAAGAAACACCATATATTTT	CASSLEGARRNTIYF
-	15	TRBV5-1	TRBJ2-2	-	TGCGCCAGCAGCTTGGGAGGAGCAGCCACCGGGGAGCTGTTTTTT	CASSLGGAATGELFF
-	13	TRBV11-3	TRBJ2-1	-	TGTGCCAGCAGTTTTAACAGGGTGAATGAGCAGTTCTTC	CASSFNRVNEQFF
-	17	TRBV4-1	TRBJ1-5	-	TGCGCCAGCAGCCAAGACGCCACGGGATTGAGCAATCAGCCCCAGCATTTT	CASSQDATGLSNQPQHF
-	15	TRBV5-6	TRBJ1-1	-	TGTGCCAGCAGCGGACCCGGGACAATGAACACTGAAGCTTTCTTT	CASSGPGTMNTEAFF
-	17	TRBV4-1	TRBJ2-2	TRBD2	TGCGCCAGCAGCCAACGCGGGGGGGCAGCGAACACCGGGGAGCTGTTTTTT	CASSQRGGAANTGELFF
-	15	TRBV7-9	TRBJ2-5	TRBD1	TGTGCCAGCAGCTTAGCAGACAGGGACCAAGAGACCCAGTACTTC	CASSLADRDQETQYF
-	17	TRBV2	TRBJ1-3	TRBD1	TGTGCCAGCAGCCCGACAGGGTTTGAGGACTCTGGAAACACCATATATTTT	CASSPTGFEDSGNTIYF
once	13	TRBV9	TRBJ1-2	-	TGTGCCAGCAGCGTAGGGCAATCAATCGGCTACACCTTC	CASSVGQSIGYTF
-	11	TRBV7-3	TRBJ2-1	-	TGTGCCAGCAGCGAGGGCTATGAGCAGTTCTTC	CASSEGYEQFF
-	14	TRBV27	TRBJ1-2	-	TGTGCCAGCAGTTTAGAACCGGTTTTCTATGGCTACACCTTC	CASSLEPVFYGYTF
-	17	TRBV7-2	TRBJ2-1	TRBD2	TGTGCCAGCAGCCCGTCCTCGGGACTAGCGGTAGACAATGAGCAGTTCTTC	CASSPSSGLAVDNEQFF
-	16	TRBV9	TRBJ1-1	-	TGTGCCAGCAGCCCTAGGGGGACGACAGGCTCTGAAGGAGCTTTCTTT	CASSPRGTTGSEGAFF
-	14	TRBV6-1	TRBJ2-1	-	TGTGCCAGCAGTGAAATCAGGGTTAACAATGAGCAGTTCTTC	CASSEIRVNNEQFF